The 24 T cell receptor beta chains listed next were all sequenced from one sample in a study of T cells in Graves' hyperthyroidism and ophthalmopathy. Researchers amplified the TCR beta CDR3 regions from RNA transcripts. HTBI primers were used for first-round RT-PCR of the TCR CDR3. Each CDR3 protein gets one entry after TCRdb re-called the multiplex PCR reads with MiXCR. The table lists approximately 480,000 distinct CDR3 sequences, less than 25% of them singletons. Sequenced sample: blood. These receptors all come from a man between 18 and 29 years old with Graves' hyperthyroidism.

This clonotype was seen ten or more times. The rearrangement links TRBV12-3 or TRBV12-4 to TRBJ1-6; weak D call: TRBD1 (5 bases). CDR3 length equals 15 residues. Deletions cut 5 bases from V and 5 bases from J, with 13 bases between. The CDR3 reads CASSPTRGNNSPLHF. The CDR3 DNA sequence: TGTGCCAGCAGTCCTACGCGGGGCAATAATTCACCCCTCCACTTT.

This clonotype was detected ten times or more. V gene TRBV9 combines with J gene TRBJ2-7, with D possibly being TRBD2 (6 bases). V was clipped by 3 bases and J by 2 bases, with 9 bases between them. CDR1 is SGDLS and CDR2 is YYNGEE in the germline V gene. This CDR3 is 13 amino acids long. Here the CDR3 DNA reads TGTGCCAGCAGCGGGGGAGGAGCCTACGAGCAGTACTTC. Encoded protein: CASSGGGAYEQYF.

The table lists this clonotype with many counts. V usage is TRBV19 and J usage is TRBJ1-5, with D hard to call. Trimming pared 1 base from V and 4 bases from J, leaving 8 bases between. The V gene's germline CDR1 is LNHDA and CDR2 SQIVND (reference sequence). The CDR3 spans 14 residues. Here the CDR3 reads CASSIVQTNQPQHF. The CDR3 DNA reads TGTGCCAGTAGTATAGTACAGACTAATCAGCCCCAGCATTTT.

This clonotype was counted ten times or more. The chain couples TRBV7-9 to TRBJ1-2; D is unresolved. V was clipped by 4 bases and J by 4 bases, with 7 bases between them. Germline V gives CDR1 SEHNR, CDR2 FQNEAQ (reference sequence). The CDR3 consists of 12 residues. The CDR3 nucleotides are TGTGCCAGCAGCTCTCAGCTCTATGGCTACACCTTC. Protein: CASSSQLYGYTF.

This clonotype occurred many times. CDR3 nucleotide sequence: TGTGCCACCAGCAGATGGGACAGTAAACAAGAGACCCAGTACTTC. Amino acids: CATSRWDSKQETQYF. The chain employs TRBV15 and TRBJ2-5; 7 bases map to TRBD1. V lost 2 bases to trimming and J lost 2 bases; unmatched junction nucleotides: 5. Per the germline V gene, CDR1 is LNHNV and CDR2 is YYDKDF (reference sequence). CDR3 size: 15 residues.

The chain is built from TRBV7-8 and TRBJ2-5; the match to TRBD2 covers 15 bases. The CDR3 contains 19 residues. CDR1 is SGHVS and CDR2 is FQNEAQ in the germline V gene. Trimming cost V 3 bases and J 4 bases; bases outside gene matches: 12. The CDR3 bases are TGTGCCAGCAGCTTTATCCCCCCAGGACTAGCGGGGGGGACAGAGACCCAGTACTTC. This sequence encodes CASSFIPPGLAGGTETQYF.

The chain uses TRBV20-1 and TRBJ2-3; the D gene is possibly TRBD1 (5 bases). The CDR3 runs to 13 residues. With 6 bases removed from V and 2 bases from J, the gap between germline ends came to 12 bases. From germline, CDR1 is DFQATT and CDR2 SNEGSKA (reference sequence). This CDR3 is CSARRGNTDTQYF. The CDR3 coding sequence is TGCAGTGCGCGAAGGGGAAACACAGATACGCAGTATTTT.

This clonotype was recorded many times. This rearrangement joins TRBV20-1 to TRBJ2-7; D possibly corresponds to TRBD2 (6 bases). Germline CDR1 DFQATT, CDR2 SNEGSKA (reference sequence). Trimming removed 6 bases from V and 0 bases from J, with 12 bases in between. This CDR3 is 13 amino acids long. As DNA, the CDR3 is TGCAGTGCGGGGCGGGACTTCTCCTACGAGCAGTACTTC. It translates to CSAGRDFSYEQYF.

This clonotype was recorded once. The chain recombines TRBV28 with TRBJ2-7, with a weak D call TRBD2 (5 bases). The germline V gene encodes CDR1 MDHEN and CDR2 SYDVKM. This CDR3 is 14 amino acids long. V was clipped by 8 bases and J by 1 base, with 15 bases between them. The CDR3 loop reads CASVTHRGSYEQYF. CDR3 bases: TGTGCCAGCGTTACCCACCGGGGATCCTACGAGCAGTACTTC.

The table lists this clonotype with many counts. J is TRBJ1-1 and V is TRBV20-1; 9 bases are a match to TRBD1. Germline assignment: CDR1 DFQATT and CDR2 SNEGSKA (reference sequence). The CDR3 is 13 residues long. V shed 6 bases and J 5 bases; nucleotides not matched to a gene: 7. CDR3 DNA sequence: TGCAGTGCGAACAGGGGGCGCGAGACTGAAGCTTTCTTT. It is translated as CSANRGRETEAFF.

This clonotype appeared a few times. V gene TRBV3-1 combines with J gene TRBJ2-5; weak D call: TRBD2 (7 bases). V dropped 4 bases and J dropped 13 bases, with 22 bases sitting between them. From germline, CDR1 is LGHDT and CDR2 YNNKEL (reference sequence). CDR3 size: 14 residues. CDR3 sequence: CASSPFSAGAPSYF. CDR3 sequence (DNA): TGTGCCAGCAGCCCCTTTTCGGCGGGGGCGCCTTCGTACTTC.

With respect to this clonotype: This may be a read error, as it is one base from a much larger clone. This chain joins TRBV28 and TRBJ1-2, with D possibly TRBD1 on 6 matching bases. From germline, CDR1 is MDHEN and CDR2 SYDVKM. The V end lost 1 base, the J end lost 2 bases, and 14 bases lay between the germline ends. The CDR3 sequence is 16 residues long. CDR3 coding DNA: TGTGCCAGCAGTTTATCGTGGGCAGGGGCGAACTATGGCTACACCTTC. Translation: CASSLSWAGANYGYTF.

Many counts were recorded for this clonotype. The chain has TRBV28 and TRBJ1-1; 9 bases match TRBD1. Trimming at V came to 3 bases and at J to 3 bases, leaving 5 bases not matched to a gene. CDR3 length: 15 residues. The germline gives CDR1 MDHEN, CDR2 SYDVKM. CDR3 in DNA: TGTGCCAGCAGTTTCTTACAGGGGGCGGACACTGAAGCTTTCTTT. It translates to CASSFLQGADTEAFF.

The J gene is TRBJ1-3, the V gene TRBV30; no reliable D call. V was shortened by 0 bases and J by 0 bases, with 9 bases between the two germline ends. The CDR3 is 15 amino acids. Germline V gives CDR1 GTSNPN, CDR2 SVGIG (reference sequence). CDR3 nucleotides: TGTGCCTGGAGTGTATCCCCTATCTCTGGAAACACCATATATTTT. Translated: CAWSVSPISGNTIYF.

This clonotype has only one observation. The chain joins TRBV28 to TRBJ1-5; possibly TRBD1 for D (5 bases). The V gene's germline CDR1 is MDHEN and CDR2 SYDVKM. This CDR3 spans 14 amino acids. V was clipped by 6 bases and J by 6 bases, with 15 bases between them. As DNA, the CDR3 is TGTGCCAGCAGCTCGGGGCAGTGGGTTCAGCCCCAGCATTTT. Amino acid sequence: CASSSGQWVQPQHF.

This clonotype was picked up many times. The chain uses TRBV20-1 and TRBJ1-5, with 8 bases matching TRBD1. The trim removed 1 base at V and 5 bases at J, leaving 4 bases unmatched. The CDR3 runs to 14 residues. CDR1 is DFQATT, CDR2 SNEGSKA, per germline (reference sequence). Written as DNA, the CDR3 is TGCAGTGCTAGAGGGACAGGGAGACATCAGCCCCAGCATTTT. It codes for CSARGTGRHQPQHF.

This clonotype was counted many times. V is TRBV12-3 or TRBV12-4 and J is TRBJ2-5; D possibly corresponds to TRBD2 (7 bases). This CDR3 region has 16 residues. V was shortened by 3 bases and J by 5 bases, with 19 bases between the two germline ends. The chain's CDR3 is CASSFRGGAVGETQYF. The CDR3 DNA follows: TGTGCCAGCAGTTTTCGTGGGGGGGCTGTCGGTGAGACCCAGTACTTC.

This chain connects TRBV6-5 to TRBJ1-1; the match to TRBD1 covers 8 bases. The germline V gene encodes CDR1 MNHEY and CDR2 SVGAGI. V lost 2 bases and J lost 5; bases outside the gene matches: 10. The CDR3 length is 16 residues. The CDR3 nucleotides are TGTGCCAGCAGTTACCACCTCCGGACAGGGCGGACTGAAGCTTTCTTT. Amino acid sequence: CASSYHLRTGRTEAFF.

The V call is TRBV6-2 or TRBV6-3, the J call TRBJ1-1; D remains unclear. The germline V and J ends were trimmed by 7 bases and 4 bases, with 10 bases remaining between them. Germline-derived CDR1 and CDR2 are MNHEY and SVGEGT. The CDR3 is 12 amino acids. CDR3: CASTKEGTEAFF. CDR3 sequence (DNA): TGTGCCAGCACCAAGGAGGGCACTGAAGCTTTCTTT.

The chain has TRBV12-3 or TRBV12-4 and TRBJ1-2; 12 nucleotides align to TRBD1. The CDR3 spans 16 residues. With 5 bases clipped from V and 5 bases from J, the junction kept 9 bases outside the gene matches. The CDR3 nucleotides are TGTGCCAGCAGTCCGGGACAGGGGGCGAGAGCGTATGGCTACACCTTC. Protein: CASSPGQGARAYGYTF.

In this sample, this clonotype turned up many times. DNA of the CDR3: TGTGCCAGCAGGCTACAGGTAGCCTACGAGCAGTACTTC. This gives the protein CASRLQVAYEQYF. The rearrangement joins TRBV6-1 to TRBJ2-7, with D possibly being TRBD1 (5 bases). The CDR3 is 13 amino acids. V was pared by 6 bases and J by 2 bases, with 11 bases between. Germline CDR1 MNHNS, CDR2 SASEGT.

This clonotype occurred many times. The rearrangement links TRBV4-1 to TRBJ2-7; 7 nucleotides line up with TRBD1. The CDR3 is 17 amino acids. V lost 4 bases and J lost 6; bases outside the gene matches: 18. Germline V gene data show CDR1 as MGHRA and CDR2 as YSYEKL. CDR3 bases: TGCGCCAGCAGCCCACGCTTACAGGGGCCGCGTATGTCCGAGCAGTACTTC. Protein: CASSPRLQGPRMSEQYF.

This clonotype occurred many times. The rearrangement uses TRBV27 and TRBJ1-2; TRBD1 matches at 7 bases. Germline V lookup: CDR1 MNHEY, CDR2 SMNVEV (reference sequence). Trimming took 10 bases from V and 8 from J; bases not matched to a gene: 13. The CDR3 contains 13 residues. The CDR3: CATSTDRVGGYTF. Here the CDR3 DNA reads TGTGCCACCTCGACCGACAGGGTCGGAGGCTACACCTTC.

This chain uses TRBV18 with TRBJ1-3, with 7 bases fitting TRBD1. J lost 0 bases, V lost 3 bases, and 5 bases had no gene match. The CDR3 extends over 16 amino acids. Germline V CDR1 and CDR2: KGHSH, LQKENI. CDR3 sequence (DNA): TGTGCCAGCTCACCTACCTGGGACAGCTCTGGAAACACCATATATTTT. Amino acid sequence: CASSPTWDSSGNTIYF.